This TCR beta chain was sequenced for a study of cytomegalovirus exposure and HLA in healthy donors. The overall study: Among around 180 million T cells, an earlier analysis found about 100 million unique TCR beta sequences. Notes on the study in general: Rarity marked most TCR sequences, yet some public TCRs occurred in many donors.

To note about this clone: Its antigen is unknown.

The CDR3 sequence is 15 residues long. The germline CDR1 and CDR2 sequences are MNHNY and SVGAGI (reference sequence). Trimming at V came to 4 bases and at J to 6 bases, leaving 8 bases not matched to a gene. The study ran its PCR with 60 Vbeta and 13 Jbeta primers. The repertoire was sequenced with immunoSEQ multiplex PCR; TCRdb's copy has only in-frame clones and lacks some. The data hold roughly 200,000 clones, with about four fifths observed a single time. The rearrangement links TRBV6-6 to TRBJ1-2; 10 bases align to TRBD1. Specimen: PBMCs. The TCR was taken from a man in his forties or fifties in good health and CMV-seronegative. This chain's CDR3 is CASSSSLGTGDGYTF. The CDR3 region has the DNA TGTGCCAGCAGTTCCTCCCTAGGGACAGGGGATGGCTACACCTTC.